Described below is a single TCR beta chain sequence and its context. Germline CDR1 and CDR2: MNHNY and SVGAGI (reference sequence). The germline V and J ends were trimmed by 6 bases and 5 bases, with 8 bases remaining between them. The CDR3 spans 13 residues. This entry comes from a study of blood T cell repertoires in COVID-19. The table came from immunoSEQ multiplex PCR; TCRdb's copy has only in-frame clones and leaves some out. Of approximately 440,000 clones listed, about 90% are singletons. V and J are TRBV6-6 and TRBJ1-6; no firm D call. The receptor was derived from a man younger than 35 who had recovered from COVID-19. Material: PBMCs or T cells enriched from blood (not recorded which). CDR3 in amino acids: CASSLSDNSPLHF. The CDR3 DNA is TGTGCCAGCAGCCTCTCGGATAATTCACCCCTCCACTTT.